The T cell receptor beta chain described here comes from a study of T cell repertoires in cytomegalovirus infection. As for the study in general: An indication of both CMV infection and matching HLA type came from public TCR beta signatures. Study findings and constraints: CMV-specific TCR beta clonotypes restricted by HLA-C dominated the ex vivo response.

This clonotype was picked up a small number of times. Its antigen is currently unknown. The CDR3 totals 16 residues. V lost 0 bases, J lost 7 bases, and 15 bases lay in between. Germline CDR1 reads MNHEY; CDR2 reads SVGAGI. Via MiXCR, TCRdb re-called the reads, giving one row per CDR3 protein. Of 250,000 or so distinct CDR3 sequences in the sample, over 15% were seen once. The TCR comes from a human donor in good health (CMV status not recorded). Some clones in this sample may be carry-over from other donors' samples. The specimen was CD8+ T cells from PBMCs. V usage is TRBV6-5 and J usage is TRBJ1-4; no clear D. CDR3 protein: CASSYSIASAGEKLFF. In DNA, the CDR3 is TGTGCCAGCAGTTACTCGATCGCATCCGCGGGTGAAAAACTGTTTTTT.